These 19 T cell receptor beta chains originate from one sample sequenced in a study of blood T cells in healthy people across ages (dated by TCRdb to between 2014 and 2017). The library relied on 5' RACE. Sequencing used an Illumina HiSeq 2500. A second PCR of roughly 7 to 12 cycles was performed with a sample-barcoded 5' primer and a J-beta primer mix. TCRdb reanalyzed the raw reads on its own, using fastp at Q25 for trimming and MiXCR for clone calling, and kept in-frame beta chains. Rows merge per CDR3 protein into single entries with the most common DNA and genes. The sample table lists 900,000 to 950,000 distinct CDR3 sequences, about 27% of them with a count of one. About 9.4% of the sample lies in the top ten. These data are also associated with another study on T cells of mothers and their children.

Input material: blood. These receptors were collected from a middle-aged woman in good health.

This clonotype was observed a handful of times. This chain joins TRBV28 and TRBJ1-1; D is uncertain. This CDR3 spans 14 amino acids. CDR1 is MDHEN, CDR2 SYDVKM, per germline. The V end was cut by 3 bases, the J end by 3 bases, with 11 bases between. The CDR3 region has the DNA TGTGCCAGCAGTTTTGGGGTTGGGTACACTGAAGCTTTCTTT. Translating it yields CASSFGVGYTEAFF.

This clonotype was found a few times. The chain employs TRBV15 and TRBJ1-4; 10 nucleotides match TRBD1. This CDR3 region has 17 residues. Germline lookup yields CDR1 LNHNV and CDR2 YYDKDF (reference sequence). V lost 0 bases, J lost 6 bases, and 7 bases stayed unmatched. The CDR3 is CATSRDSWTGGDEKLFF. CDR3 DNA sequence: TGTGCCACCAGCAGAGATAGTTGGACAGGGGGAGATGAAAAACTGTTTTTT. Complete variable domain (other parts from reference TRBV15 and TRBJ1-4): DAMVIQNPRYQVTQFGKPVTLSCSQTLNHNVMYWYQQKSSQAPKLLFHYYDKDFNNEADTPDNFQSRRPNTSFCFLDIRSPGLGDTAMYLCATSRDSWTGGDEKLFFGSGTQLSVL.

This clonotype was picked up a small number of times. The chain uses TRBV28 and TRBJ2-4; 13 bases map to TRBD2. This CDR3 contains 15 residues. V was clipped by 4 bases and J by 4 bases; unmatched bases: 1. Germline V gene sequence: CDR1 MDHEN, CDR2 SYDVKM. This CDR3 reads CASSWGLAGKNIQYF. Written as DNA, the CDR3 is TGTGCCAGCAGTTGGGGACTAGCGGGGAAAAACATTCAGTACTTC.

This clonotype was picked up one time. The junction and the germline gene differ at one end; a read error may be behind it. The V call is TRBV20-1, the J call TRBJ2-6, with a weak D call TRBD2 (6 bases). The CDR3 extends over 16 amino acids. Germline CDR1 is DFQATT and CDR2 is SNEGSKA (reference sequence). CDR3 sequence reads: CSASPWGESGANVRTF. The CDR3 nucleotides are TGCAGTGCTAGTCCATGGGGGGAATCTGGGGCCAACGTCCGGACTTTC.

This clonotype came up a few times. CDR3 amino acids: CASSPRTSDVYEQYF. The CDR3 DNA reads as TGTGCCAGCAGCCCCCGGACTAGCGATGTCTACGAGCAGTACTTC. The chain joins TRBV9 to TRBJ2-7; 9 nucleotides agree with TRBD2. Germline CDR1 reads SGDLS; CDR2 reads YYNGEE. Trimming at V came to 4 bases and at J to 3 bases, leaving 8 bases not matched to a gene. CDR3 length: 15 amino acids.

This clonotype was seen more than once but under ten times. This chain joins TRBV15 and TRBJ2-6, with D unclear. V was pared by 1 base and J by 0 bases, with 7 bases between. This CDR3 is built from 16 residues. Germline loops: CDR1 LNHNV, CDR2 YYDKDF (reference sequence). This chain's CDR3 is CATSRGDRSGANVLTF. DNA of the CDR3: TGTGCCACCAGCAGAGGGGATCGCTCTGGGGCCAACGTCCTGACTTTC.

This clonotype appeared a few times. The rearrangement joins TRBV5-6 to TRBJ2-7, with 7 bases aligning to TRBD2. Germline trimming cut 4 bases from V and 4 bases from J; bases unmatched to any gene: 11. Germline assignment: CDR1 SGHDT and CDR2 YYEEEE. CDR3 length equals 15 residues. CDR3 sequence: CASSRTRSGGYEQYF. The DNA of the CDR3 is TGTGCCAGCAGCCGTACCCGCTCGGGGGGATACGAGCAGTACTTC.

The chain is built from TRBV5-6 and TRBJ2-7, with TRBD2 as a possible D gene (6 bases). This CDR3 spans 15 amino acids. The germline V and J ends were trimmed by 4 bases and 1 base, with 15 bases remaining between them. CDR1 is SGHDT, CDR2 YYEEEE, per germline. DNA of the CDR3: TGTGCCAGCAGCCAGGAGCAGGGACTGTCCTACGAGCAGTACTTC. It yields the protein CASSQEQGLSYEQYF.

The table lists this clonotype with many counts. The chain recombines TRBV27 with TRBJ2-7; D not certain. The V and J ends lost 4 bases and 7 bases respectively, with 14 bases between them. CDR1 is MNHEY, CDR2 SMNVEV, per germline (reference sequence). The CDR3 has 13 residues. The CDR3 sequence is CASSSGPYLEQYF. CDR3 DNA: TGTGCCAGCAGTTCGGGTCCGTACCTAGAGCAGTACTTC.

The chain combines TRBV6-5 with TRBJ2-5; D gene ambiguous. This CDR3 is 9 amino acids long. V was trimmed by 11 bases and J by 11 bases, leaving 12 bases between them. CDR1 and CDR2 (germline): MNHEY, SVGAGI. The CDR3: CAGKNEQYF. The CDR3, as DNA: TGTGCCGGCAAAAATGAGCAGTACTTC.

The rearrangement uses TRBV7-8 and TRBJ2-5; 7 bases agree with TRBD2. Losses at the gene ends were 0 bases for V and 11 bases for J; bases not matched to a gene: 12. The germline CDR1 and CDR2 sequences are SGHVS and FQNEAQ. The CDR3 length is 15 residues. CDR3 loop: CASSLAITGVREQYF. The DNA of the CDR3 is TGTGCCAGCAGCTTAGCCATAACGGGGGTGCGGGAGCAGTACTTC.

With regard to this clonotype: At one of its ends the junction is not consistent with the germline gene, which may arise from a read error. The rearrangement uses TRBV7-9 and TRBJ2-2; the D gene is possibly TRBD2 (5 bases). Germline V gene lookup returns CDR1 SEHNR and CDR2 FQNEAQ (reference sequence). The CDR3 loop spans 14 amino acids. CDR3 sequence: CASSLVENTGERFF. CDR3 sequence (DNA): TGTGCCAGCAGCTTAGTTGAGAACACCGGGGAGCGGTTTTTT.

In its sample, this clonotype was seen a few times. V and J are TRBV5-1 and TRBJ1-2, with D hard to call. The germline gives CDR1 SGHRS, CDR2 YFSETQ. Trimming removed 0 bases at V and 6 bases at J, with 15 bases between. The CDR3 consists of 15 residues. CDR3 in DNA: TGCGCCAGCAGCTTGGGAGACCGTGGGCAGGATGGCTACACCTTC. Translated: CASSLGDRGQDGYTF.

This chain links TRBV18 with TRBJ2-3, with 7 bases lining up with TRBD1. The CDR3 spans 16 residues. J gave up 5 bases and V 6 bases, and 14 bases lay outside the gene matches. Germline V lookup: CDR1 KGHSH, CDR2 LQKENI. CDR3 protein: CASSPAEGALIDTQYF. DNA of the CDR3: TGTGCCAGCTCGCCAGCTGAGGGGGCGCTGATAGATACGCAGTATTTT. Full variable domain (remainder filled in from reference TRBV18 and TRBJ2-3): NAGVMQNPRHLVRRRGQEARLRCSPMKGHSHVYWYRQLPEEGLKFMVYLQKENIIDESGMPKERFSAEFPKEGPSILRIQQVVRGDSAAYFCASSPAEGALIDTQYFGPGTRLTVL.

The chain employs TRBV2 and TRBJ1-1, with 7 nucleotides matching TRBD1. Germline V gene sequence: CDR1 SNHLY, CDR2 FYNNEI. Germline trimming cut 2 bases from V and 4 bases from J; bases unmatched to any gene: 7. CDR3 length: 15 residues. The CDR3 DNA is TGTGCCAGCAGTGAACGCGGGACAGTGGCCACTGAAGCTTTCTTT. Translating it yields CASSERGTVATEAFF.

This clonotype was observed a few times. The chain uses TRBV4-1 and TRBJ1-1; no firm D call. The CDR3 totals 13 residues. Trimming took 1 base from V and 5 from J, leaving 8 bases between them. Germline assignment: CDR1 MGHRA and CDR2 YSYEKL. The CDR3 DNA sequence: TGCGCCAGCAGCCAAGTCGAGGGTACTGAAGCTTTCTTT. This encodes CASSQVEGTEAFF.

This clonotype came up once. This chain connects TRBV10-3 to TRBJ1-1, with a possible D match to TRBD1 (5 bases). V was cut by 5 bases and J by 0 bases, with 10 bases left in between. Germline V gene lookup returns CDR1 ENHRY and CDR2 SYGVKD. The CDR3 covers 14 residues. The CDR3, as DNA: TGTGCCATCAGTACAGGAGGCATGAACACTGAAGCTTTCTTT. Residues: CAISTGGMNTEAFF.

Points on this clonotype: A much larger clonotype is one base distant, so this may be a read error. V and J are TRBV20-1 and TRBJ2-7, with D perhaps TRBD2 (5 bases). The V gene's germline CDR1 is DFQATT and CDR2 SNEGSKA (reference sequence). This CDR3 comprises 18 residues. Trimming took 3 bases from V and 0 from J, leaving 24 bases between them. The CDR3 sequence is CSARSDGLRVANSYEQYF. The CDR3 DNA sequence: TGCAGTGCTAGGTCAGATGGGTTGCGGGTGGCAAACTCCTACGAGCAGTACTTC.

This chain connects TRBV7-2 to TRBJ2-1; 7 positions match TRBD2. The length of the CDR3 is 16 residues. The V gene end was trimmed by 3 bases and the J gene end by 3 bases; junction bases not matched to a gene: 8. Looked up from germline, CDR1 is SGHTA and CDR2 is FQGNSA. For the CDR3, the DNA is TGTGCCAGCAGCTTTAGGCGGGGGAGCTTCTACAATGAGCAGTTCTTC. This gives the protein CASSFRRGSFYNEQFF.